The present TCR beta chain was sequenced within a study of T cell responses to AZD1222 COVID-19 vaccine. General study results and limits: With two AZD1222 doses given, Spike-specific TCR breadth and depth both rose. Samples come after the peak T cell response, not at day 14. Seropositive at baseline were only a handful of AZD1222 recipients.

Germline V gene lookup returns CDR1 MNHEY and CDR2 SMNVEV (reference sequence). With V trimmed by 4 bases and J by 0 bases, 11 bases remained unmatched. This CDR3 is built from 17 residues. Recipients boosted at about 4 weeks or about 12 weeks are pooled. Profiled with immunoSEQ multiplex PCR; TCRdb holds only in-frame clones, not every one. The sample lists 150,000 to 200,000 clones, roughly 92% seen once, with roughly 1.2% in the top ten. A word on this clone: The antigen is unknown.

The chain carries TRBV27 and TRBJ1-2, with TRBD1 matching over 7 bases. This clonotype originated in an adult who received the AZD1222 COVID-19 vaccine. The source was peripheral blood, collected 28 days after the second AZD1222 dose. In DNA form, the CDR3 reads TGTGCCAGCAGTTACAACAGGGGCGCTTGGGCTAACTATGGCTACACCTTC. Amino acids: CASSYNRGAWANYGYTF.